This T cell receptor (beta chain) was found in a study of beta chain features in type 1 diabetes. Study-wide results and limits: Moderate yet significant TCRB CDR3 shortening was seen in Type 1 diabetes patients in all four CD4+ subsets.

Comment on this clone: Its target is unknown.

cDNA synthesis used the whole RNA isolate, giving expressed TCRB sequences. Repertoires were generated with immunoSEQ multiplex PCR, while TCRdb's copy carries only in-frame clones and drops some. The data contain some 280,000 clones, roughly an eighth of them seen just once; the ten biggest clones take up less than 0.02%. Between the trimmed V and J ends, which lost 5 bases and 1 base, there was a span of 12 bases. There are 15 residues in the CDR3. Germline V CDR1 and CDR2: SEHNR, FQNEAQ (reference sequence). The sequenced material came from naive CD4+ T cells from blood. The V and J genes are TRBV7-9 and TRBJ2-1; D might be TRBD2 (5 bases). This TCR was recovered from a man aged 25-45 years with type 1 diabetes. The CDR3 is CASSPLTGSYNEQFF. For the CDR3, the DNA is TGTGCCAGCAGCCCCCTTACGGGATCCTACAATGAGCAGTTCTTC.